The rows below give T cell receptor beta chains drawn from one sample of a study of cytomegalovirus exposure and HLA in healthy donors. The repertoire was sequenced with immunoSEQ multiplex PCR; TCRdb's copy has only in-frame clones and lacks some. In the table there are 100,000 to 150,000 clones, over 70% of which are singletons. Sequencing was done on a sample of PBMCs. Source of these receptors: a woman aged 60-75 years in good health and CMV-seropositive. Each CDR3 is given with its conserved first and last residue. A D gene is named only where the DNA matches it firmly. A row's size may be missing; if present it is once, few, many or a size class.

D	V	length	J	size	CDR3	DNA
-	TRBV27	16	TRBJ1-6	-	CASSSRLTGGNSPLHF	TGTGCCAGCAGTTCCCGGCTGACGGGTGGAAATTCACCCCTCCACTTT
-	TRBV5-8	14	TRBJ1-1	few	CASSRRGGNTEAFF	TGTGCCAGCAGCCGCAGGGGCGGTAACACTGAAGCTTTCTTT
-	TRBV7-9	14	TRBJ1-3	-	CASSSGFGGNTIYF	TGTGCCAGCAGCTCAGGGTTTGGCGGAAACACCATATATTTT
TRBD1	TRBV11-3	15	TRBJ1-1	few	CASSLTTGAGTEAFF	TGTGCCAGCAGCCTCACGACAGGGGCGGGCACTGAAGCTTTCTTT
-	TRBV15	14	TRBJ2-2	-	CATSRRGDTGELFF	TGTGCCACCAGCCGCCGGGGAGATACCGGGGAGCTGTTTTTT
-	TRBV6-1	15	TRBJ2-3	-	CASSRLIGGTDTQYF	TGTGCCAGCAGTCGACTTATCGGAGGCACAGATACGCAGTATTTT
-	TRBV11-1	17	TRBJ1-1	-	CASRPNVLALGNTEAFF	TGTGCCAGCAGGCCCAACGTTCTAGCATTGGGGAACACTGAAGCTTTCTTT
TRBD1	TRBV7-9	14	TRBJ1-5	-	CASSGSGGTKTQHF	TGTGCCAGCAGCGGATCAGGGGGGACGAAGACCCAGCATTTT
-	TRBV9	16	TRBJ2-5	-	CASSVVPLGGSEGQYF	TGTGCCAGCAGCGTCGTCCCACTGGGCGGCTCAGAGGGCCAGTACTTC
-	TRBV2	17	TRBJ1-4	-	CADSPRDIYRTNEKLFF	TGTGCCGACTCTCCCCGGGACATCTATAGAACTAATGAAAAACTGTTTTTT
TRBD1	TRBV10-3	18	TRBJ2-7	-	CAISRPRPSLQGGNEQYF	TGTGCCATCAGTCGACCCCGGCCCTCTTTACAGGGGGGCAACGAGCAGTACTTC
TRBD1	TRBV5-1	14	TRBJ2-3	-	CASTTGVGTDTQYF	TGCGCCAGCACGACAGGGGTTGGCACAGATACGCAGTATTTT
-	TRBV2	13	TRBJ2-1	few	CASSDLDTNEQFF	TGTGCCAGCAGTGATCTCGACACCAATGAGCAGTTCTTC
-	TRBV5-1	14	TRBJ1-4	-	CASSLAGEREKLFF	TGCGCCAGCAGCTTGGCCGGGGAGAGGGAAAAACTGTTTTTT
-	TRBV19	16	TRBJ1-5	few	CASSIDPGGNNQPQHF	TGTGCCAGTAGTATAGATCCGGGCGGGAACAATCAGCCCCAGCATTTT
-	TRBV28	14	TRBJ2-5	few	CASSSGQLQETQYF	TGTGCCAGCAGTTCAGGACAGCTCCAAGAGACCCAGTACTTC
-	TRBV5-1	12	TRBJ1-1	-	CASSFTGFEAFF	TGCGCCAGCAGCTTTACAGGGTTCGAAGCTTTCTTT
-	TRBV15	13	TRBJ2-7	few	CATSRVGPLEQYF	TGTGCCACCAGCAGAGTGGGGCCGCTCGAGCAGTACTTC
-	TRBV6-6	15	TRBJ2-3	few	CASREGGSATDTQYF	TGTGCCAGCAGGGAGGGGGGGAGTGCCACAGATACGCAGTATTTT
-	TRBV2	14	TRBJ2-3	-	CASSIDWSTDTQYF	TGTGCCAGCTCGATCGACTGGAGCACAGATACGCAGTATTTT
-	TRBV6-1	14	TRBJ2-7	-	CASSTLTVHYEQYF	TGTGCCAGCAGTACTCTAACTGTTCACTACGAGCAGTACTTC
-	TRBV10-3	13	TRBJ1-6	-	CAMRTAPNSPLHF	TGTGCCATGCGGACAGCCCCGAATTCACCCCTCCACTTT
TRBD1	TRBV6-1	16	TRBJ1-1	few	CASSERFQGANTEAFF	TGTGCCAGCAGTGAGAGGTTCCAGGGGGCGAACACTGAAGCTTTCTTT
-	TRBV5-6	14	TRBJ2-1	once	CASSLGFGSAEQFF	TGTGCCAGCAGCTTGGGCTTTGGGAGCGCGGAGCAGTTCTTC
-	TRBV5-1	12	TRBJ1-1	-	CASSLGQGEAFF	TGCGCCAGCAGCTTGGGTCAGGGGGAAGCTTTCTTT
-	TRBV7-8	15	TRBJ1-4	-	CASSTDRTLLGELFF	TGTGCCAGCAGCACCGACAGGACCTTATTGGGGGAACTGTTTTTT
-	TRBV19	14	TRBJ2-7	-	CASSSARSSYEQYF	TGTGCCAGTAGTTCGGCGAGGTCCTCCTACGAGCAGTACTTC
-	TRBV7-8	17	TRBJ1-1	-	CASSLRVGTPEDTEAFF	TGTGCCAGCAGCTTAAGGGTAGGGACACCGGAGGACACTGAAGCTTTCTTT
-	TRBV21-1	16	TRBJ2-3	-	CASSPFRAESTDTQYF	TGTGCCAGCAGCCCCTTCCGTGCGGAGAGCACAGATACGCAGTATTTT
TRBD1	TRBV27	14	TRBJ1-6	-	CASSHRQGDSPLHF	TGTGCCAGCAGTCATCGACAGGGGGATTCACCCCTCCACTTT
TRBD1	TRBV19	15	TRBJ1-4	-	CASQKGDRTNEKLFF	TGTGCCAGCCAAAAGGGGGACAGAACTAATGAAAAACTGTTTTTT
TRBD1	TRBV19	16	TRBJ1-1	few	CASSMGTVMANTEAFF	TGTGCCAGTAGTATGGGGACAGTGATGGCCAACACTGAAGCTTTCTTT
-	TRBV6-5	11	TRBJ2-5	-	CASYARGTQYF	TGTGCCAGCTATGCGCGGGGGACCCAGTACTTC
-	TRBV19	14	TRBJ2-7	-	CASRQRAADYEQYF	TGTGCCAGTCGGCAGCGGGCAGCCGACTACGAGCAGTACTTC
-	TRBV29-1	13	TRBJ1-1	-	CSTWTDLNTEAFF	TGCAGCACTTGGACAGACCTGAACACTGAAGCTTTCTTT
-	TRBV7-8	18	TRBJ1-1	-	CASSLVVGGSYVNTEAFF	TGTGCCAGCAGCTTAGTTGTTGGCGGTTCATACGTGAACACTGAAGCTTTCTTT
TRBD1	TRBV6-5	14	TRBJ1-1	few	CASSWNRGRTEAFF	TGTGCCAGCAGTTGGAACAGGGGGAGGACTGAAGCTTTCTTT